The clone carrying this T cell receptor (beta chain) appeared a few times. The V and J ends lost 1 base and 0 bases respectively, with 7 bases between them. CDR3 length: 15 residues. Germline values: CDR1 SGHTA, CDR2 FQGNSA. Library preparation (for TCRbeta) was performed with unique molecular identifiers. TCRdb fed the PCR reads into MiXCR, producing one record per CDR3 protein. The sample records around 380,000 distinct CDR3 sequences, approximately 10% being singletons. The data derive from a study of T-cell reconstitution after alpha-beta-depleted transplantation in children. The input for sequencing was PBMCs from the stem cell graft donor, taken from the stem cell graft. The source is a human donor who donated a stem cell graft to a child with acute myeloid leukemia. J is TRBJ1-3 and V is TRBV7-2; D is unresolved. In DNA form, the CDR3 reads TGTGCCAGCAGCTTAGTACTCCCCTCTGGAAACACCATATATTTT. Its protein product is CASSLVLPSGNTIYF.